These 25 T cell receptor beta chains originate from one sample sequenced in a study of pediatric ulcerative colitis. TCRdb's copy holds only in-frame clones and misses some; the assay was immunoSEQ multiplex PCR. The sample consists of 40,000 to 60,000 clones, around 81% of them appearing once. Rectal tissue came from one to two pinch biopsies taken at colonoscopy. The sample taken for sequencing was gut tissue. Receptors originate from a girl aged 10 to 17 with moderate ulcerative colitis.

This chain connects TRBV9 to TRBJ2-7; tentative D call: TRBD1 (5 bases). Trimming left V 2 bases short and J 2 bases short, with 17 bases between. The length of the CDR3 is 16 residues. Germline CDR1 is SGDLS and CDR2 is YYNGEE. The CDR3 region is CASSVGATQGTYEQYF. The DNA of the CDR3 is TGTGCCAGCAGCGTTGGGGCCACTCAAGGGACCTACGAGCAGTACTTC.

J is TRBJ1-5 and V is TRBV6-6, with D hard to call. Trimming cost V 0 bases and J 5 bases, with 11 bases left between them. Looked up from germline, CDR1 is MNHNY and CDR2 is SVGAGI (reference sequence). The CDR3 extends over 15 amino acids. The CDR3 is CASSYSMDGYQPQHF. CDR3 bases: TGTGCCAGCAGTTACTCGATGGACGGTTATCAGCCCCAGCATTTT.

The chain joins TRBV29-1 to TRBJ1-2; D remains unclear. Germline CDR1 reads SQVTM; CDR2 reads ANQGSEA. CDR3 length equals 11 residues. Trimming took off 5 bases at V and 8 bases at J, with 12 bases between the two ends. CDR3 bases: TGCAGCGTTCGACCGTCGGGCGGCTACACCTTC. Protein: CSVRPSGGYTF.

This clone occurred a few times. CDR3 in DNA: TGTGCCAGCTCCCGATCCGGGACATTAGCCGAAGCTTTCTTT. This translates into CASSRSGTLAEAFF. The rearrangement uses TRBV18 and TRBJ1-1, with a possible D match to TRBD1 (6 bases). V was cut by 6 bases and J by 8 bases, with 19 bases left in between. This CDR3 has 14 residues. CDR1 and CDR2 from the germline V gene are KGHSH and LQKENI.

This clone was counted a single time. The chain links TRBV27 to TRBJ1-5; 7 nucleotides line up with TRBD1. V dropped 0 bases and J dropped 2; count of bases not matched to a gene: 4. CDR1 and CDR2 (germline): MNHEY, SMNVEV (reference sequence). The CDR3 contains 16 residues. CDR3 region: CASSLSSTGGNQPQHF. DNA for the CDR3: TGTGCCAGCAGTTTATCGAGTACAGGGGGCAATCAGCCCCAGCATTTT.

The rearrangement joins TRBV6-5 to TRBJ2-3; D gene unclear. Germline CDR1 is MNHEY and CDR2 is SVGAGI. Trimming pared 2 bases from V and 2 bases from J, leaving 5 bases between. The CDR3 has 13 residues. The DNA for the CDR3 is TGTGCCAGCAGTTACGACTTCACAGATACGCAGTATTTT. As protein: CASSYDFTDTQYF.

The rearrangement links TRBV15 to TRBJ2-1, with 16 bases matching TRBD2. CDR1 and CDR2 (germline): LNHNV, YYDKDF (reference sequence). The CDR3 sequence is 20 residues long. With V trimmed by 5 bases and J by 3 bases, 13 bases remained unmatched. The CDR3 loop reads CATSPKGLAGGPGGYNEQFF. DNA of the CDR3: TGTGCCACCAGCCCAAAGGGACTAGCGGGAGGGCCAGGAGGCTACAATGAGCAGTTCTTC.

CDR3 coding DNA: TGCGCCAGCAGCCAAGATTTTGGGGGGCAACGGGATGGCTACACCTTC. The encoded protein is CASSQDFGGQRDGYTF. This chain links TRBV4-3 with TRBJ1-2; TRBD1 is a possible D gene (6 bases). The V end lost 0 bases, the J end lost 6 bases, and 17 bases lay between the germline ends. The CDR3 sequence is 16 residues long. Germline loops: CDR1 LGHNA, CDR2 YSLEER.

The chain employs TRBV7-9 and TRBJ2-2; D might be TRBD2 (5 bases). Trimming shortened V by 3 bases and J by 0 bases, and 8 bases separated the two germline ends. Germline-derived CDR1 and CDR2 are SEHNR and FQNEAQ (reference sequence). The CDR3 consists of 15 residues. Written as DNA, the CDR3 is TGTGCCAGCAGCTTCGCGGGCCCGAACACCGGGGAGCTGTTTTTT. Its protein product is CASSFAGPNTGELFF. Based on the CDR3 plus reference TRBV7-9 and TRBJ2-2, the full variable domain is DTGVSQNPRHKITKRGQNVTFRCDPISEHNRLYWYRQTLGQGPEFLTYFQNEAQLEKSRLLSDRFSAERPKGSFSTLEIQRTEQGDSAMYLCASSFAGPNTGELFFGEGSRLTVL.

The rearrangement links TRBV10-3 to TRBJ2-3; 8 positions match TRBD1. Per germline, CDR1 ENHRY and CDR2 SYGVKD. V trimming: 1 base; J trimming: 3 bases; junction bases outside the gene matches: 6. CDR3 length equals 16 residues. The CDR3 spells CAISEYRQGSTDTQYF. DNA of the CDR3: TGTGCCATCAGTGAGTACCGACAGGGGAGTACAGATACGCAGTATTTT.

The chain carries TRBV6-6 and TRBJ1-2; D remains unclear. The CDR3 is 15 residues long. V was trimmed by 0 bases and J by 8 bases, leaving 16 bases between them. CDR1 MNHNY and CDR2 SVGAGI come from the germline V gene (reference sequence). CDR3 residues: CASSYSIQSPGGYTF. The CDR3 bases are TGTGCCAGCAGTTACTCGATCCAGTCCCCGGGCGGCTACACCTTC.

This clone occurred once. An end of the junction does not agree with germline; a read error may underlie this. V usage is TRBV29-1 and J usage is TRBJ1-1; D ambiguous. In germline, CDR1 is SQVTM, CDR2 ANQGSEA. This CDR3 contains 11 residues. Here the CDR3 reads CSVEGNTEAFF. CDR3 sequence (DNA): TGCAGCGTGGAAGGGAACACTGAAGCTTTCTTT.

In DNA form, the CDR3 reads TGTGCCAGCTCATCCCCTAGCGGGAGGTCCTACAATGAGCAGTTCTTC. Protein sequence: CASSSPSGRSYNEQFF. The chain has TRBV18 and TRBJ2-1, with 11 bases lining up with TRBD2. The junction had 4 bases not matched to a gene; V was cut back by 5 bases and J by 1 base. This CDR3 has 16 residues. CDR1 and CDR2 from the germline V gene are KGHSH and LQKENI.

The V gene is TRBV15, the J gene TRBJ2-6; 8 bases align to TRBD1. The germline gives CDR1 LNHNV, CDR2 YYDKDF (reference sequence). The CDR3 extends over 18 amino acids. J was trimmed by 0 bases and V by 2 bases; bases with no gene match: 6. CDR3 DNA sequence: TGTGCCACCAGCAGATCGACAGGGGCCTACTCTGGGGCCAACGTCCTGACTTTC. Its translation: CATSRSTGAYSGANVLTF. Variable domain in full (rest from reference TRBV15 and TRBJ2-6): DAMVIQNPRYQVTQFGKPVTLSCSQTLNHNVMYWYQQKSSQAPKLLFHYYDKDFNNEADTPDNFQSRRPNTSFCFLDIRSPGLGDTAMYLCATSRSTGAYSGANVLTFGAGSRLTVL.

The chain is built from TRBV30 and TRBJ2-1, with D uncertain. Trimming removed 3 bases from V and 8 bases from J, with 17 bases in between. This CDR3 region has 14 residues. Germline CDR1 and CDR2: GTSNPN and SVGIG (reference sequence). The DNA for the CDR3 is TGTGCCTGGAGAGAAGGCTACTTACTTTATGAGCAGTTCTTC. This sequence encodes CAWREGYLLYEQFF.

The DNA for the CDR3 is TGTGCCAGCAGGACGACGGTTGGACTAGCGGGAGAGCAGTTCTTC. Amino acid sequence: CASRTTVGLAGEQFF. V and J are TRBV28 and TRBJ2-1, with 12 bases that match TRBD2. The V and J ends lost 6 bases and 10 bases, in that order; junction bases with no gene match: 10. The CDR3 extends over 15 amino acids. Per the germline V gene, CDR1 is MDHEN and CDR2 is SYDVKM.

The table lists this clone with a count of one. The chain couples TRBV5-1 to TRBJ1-1; tentative D call: TRBD1 (6 bases). Germline V gives CDR1 SGHRS, CDR2 YFSETQ. Trimming shortened V by 4 bases and J by 4 bases, and 17 bases separated the two germline ends. CDR3 size: 15 residues. CDR3 residues: CASSPDRQTGTEAFF. For the CDR3, the DNA is TGCGCCAGCAGCCCTGACCGACAGACAGGCACTGAAGCTTTCTTT.

This clone was detected only a few times. This chain's CDR3 is CASTSGERGDYTDTQYF. In nucleotides, the CDR3 is TGCGCCAGCACCTCCGGGGAGCGGGGGGACTACACAGATACGCAGTATTTT. V and J are TRBV5-1 and TRBJ2-3; 9 bases line up with TRBD2. Germline CDR1 reads SGHRS; CDR2 reads YFSETQ. This CDR3 comprises 17 residues. J gave up 2 bases and V 6 bases, and 13 bases lay outside the gene matches. The full variable domain, its missing parts supplied by reference TRBV5-1 and TRBJ2-3, is KAGVTQTPRYLIKTRGQQVTLSCSPISGHRSVSWYQQTPGQGLQFLFEYFSETQRNKGNFPGRFSGRQFSNSRSEMNVSTLELGDSALYLCASTSGERGDYTDTQYFGPGTRLTVL.

V and J are TRBV29-1 and TRBJ2-7; 8 bases are shared with TRBD2. This CDR3 is 16 amino acids long. The germline V gene encodes CDR1 SQVTM and CDR2 ANQGSEA. J was trimmed by 3 bases and V by 7 bases; bases with no gene match: 17. The CDR3: CSASGQFSGVDYEQYF. Written as DNA, the CDR3 is TGCAGCGCCAGTGGCCAGTTTAGCGGGGTGGACTACGAGCAGTACTTC.

The V and J genes are TRBV7-9 and TRBJ1-2; D unclear. Germline CDR1 and CDR2: SEHNR and FQNEAQ (reference sequence). CDR3 length equals 16 residues. V was clipped by 2 bases and J by 1 base, with 14 bases between them. The CDR3 loop is CASSLSLGAVNYGYTF. The CDR3 bases are TGTGCCAGCAGCTTATCGTTGGGAGCCGTTAACTATGGCTACACCTTC.

V usage is TRBV5-6 and J usage is TRBJ1-2; perhaps TRBD1 as D (6 bases). Germline V gene data show CDR1 as SGHDT and CDR2 as YYEEEE. Trimming removed 8 bases at V and 3 bases at J, with 11 bases between. CDR3 size: 12 residues. CDR3 protein: CASSSGDYGYTF. DNA of the CDR3: TGTGCCAGTTCCTCAGGGGACTATGGCTACACCTTC.

V is TRBV15 and J is TRBJ2-5; D tentatively reads TRBD1 or TRBD2 (6 bases each). V was cut by 8 bases and J by 4 bases, with 14 bases left in between. The germline CDR1 and CDR2 sequences are LNHNV and YYDKDF (reference sequence). The CDR3 covers 13 residues. The CDR3 region has the DNA TGTGCCACCTCCCCCCGGGGGCCAGAGACCCAGTACTTC. It yields the protein CATSPRGPETQYF.

CDR3 residues: CASSRERQSSYEQYF. CDR3 bases: TGCGCCAGCAGCCGAGAGCGACAGAGCTCCTACGAGCAGTACTTC. The chain joins TRBV4-1 to TRBJ2-7; TRBD1 is a possible D gene (5 bases). Germline CDR1 reads MGHRA; CDR2 reads YSYEKL. CDR3 length: 15 residues. With 4 bases removed from V and 0 bases from J, the gap between germline ends came to 13 bases.

The chain is built from TRBV5-4 and TRBJ2-7; D gene uncertain. V lost 3 bases and J lost 2, with 15 bases in between. Germline loops: CDR1 SGHNT, CDR2 YYREEE (reference sequence). The CDR3 consists of 15 residues. The CDR3, as DNA: TGTGCCAGCAGCTCCGGTTCTGTGAATGCCTACGAGCAGTACTTC. It is translated as CASSSGSVNAYEQYF. Full variable domain (remainder filled in from reference TRBV5-4 and TRBJ2-7): ETGVTQSPTHLIKTRGQQVTLRCSSQSGHNTVSWYQQALGQGPQFIFQYYREEENGRGNFPPRFSGLQFPNYSSELNVNALELDDSALYLCASSSGSVNAYEQYFGPGTRLTVT.

The V gene is TRBV6-5, the J gene TRBJ2-7; maybe TRBD1 (5 bases). The ends were cut back, 5 bases at V and 7 bases at J, with 9 bases in the middle. The CDR3 runs 11 residues. Per germline, CDR1 MNHEY and CDR2 SVGAGI. As DNA, the CDR3 is TGTGCCAGCAGTGAGGACATAGAGCAGTACTTC. Its protein is CASSEDIEQYF.